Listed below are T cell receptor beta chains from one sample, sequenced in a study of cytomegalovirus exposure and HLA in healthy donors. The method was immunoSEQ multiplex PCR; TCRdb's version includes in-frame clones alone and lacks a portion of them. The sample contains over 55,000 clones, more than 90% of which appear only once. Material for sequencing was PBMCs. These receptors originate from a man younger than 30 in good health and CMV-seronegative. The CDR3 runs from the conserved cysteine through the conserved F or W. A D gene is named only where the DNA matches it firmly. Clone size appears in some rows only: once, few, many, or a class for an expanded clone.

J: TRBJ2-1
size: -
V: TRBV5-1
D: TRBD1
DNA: TGCGCCAGCAGCTTGGTTCCGGACAGGGAACACAATGAGCAGTTCTTC
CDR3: CASSLVPDREHNEQFF

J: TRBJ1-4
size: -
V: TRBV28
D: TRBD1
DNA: TGTGCCACCAGGGGGACAGGCGGGGATGAAAAACTGTTTTTT
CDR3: CATRGTGGDEKLFF

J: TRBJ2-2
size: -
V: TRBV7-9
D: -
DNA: TGTGCCAGCAGCTTATCCGGGACTAACACCGGGGAGCTGTTTTTT
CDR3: CASSLSGTNTGELFF

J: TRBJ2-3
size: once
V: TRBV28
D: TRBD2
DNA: TGTGCCAGCAGTCTAGGACTAGCGGGAGTAGATACGCAGTATTTT
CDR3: CASSLGLAGVDTQYF

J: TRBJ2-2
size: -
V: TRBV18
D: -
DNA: TGTGCCAGCTCACCACCGCTACAGGGTGACACCGGGGAGCTGTTTTTT
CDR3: CASSPPLQGDTGELFF

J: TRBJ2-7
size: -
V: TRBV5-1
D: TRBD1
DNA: TGCGCCAGCAGCGCCGGGACAGGGAAAACCGAGCAGTACTTC
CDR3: CASSAGTGKTEQYF

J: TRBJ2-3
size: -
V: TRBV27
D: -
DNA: TGTGCCAGCAGCCGTTACAGGGAGTTGTCGAGCACAGATACGCAGTATTTT
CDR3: CASSRYRELSSTDTQYF

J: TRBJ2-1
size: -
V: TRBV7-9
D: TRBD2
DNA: TGTGCCAGCAGCTTCCTGACTAGCGGGAGGAAGAGCTCCTACAATGAGCAGTTCTTC
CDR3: CASSFLTSGRKSSYNEQFF

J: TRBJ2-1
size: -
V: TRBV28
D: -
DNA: TGTGCCAGCAGTCCGGTCGTTTCCACCCCGGACAATGAGCAGTTCTTC
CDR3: CASSPVVSTPDNEQFF

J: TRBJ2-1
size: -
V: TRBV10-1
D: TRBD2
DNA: TGCGCCAGCAGAGCGTGTCTAGCGGTGACCTACAATGAGCAGTTCTTC
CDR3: CASRACLAVTYNEQFF

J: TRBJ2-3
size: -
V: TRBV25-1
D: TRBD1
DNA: TGTGCCAGCAGTGTCCAGGGGGGCACAGATACGCAGTATTTT
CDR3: CASSVQGGTDTQYF

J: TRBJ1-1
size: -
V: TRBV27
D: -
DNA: TGTGCCAGCACCAAGACAGGGAACACTGAAGCTTTCTTT
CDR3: CASTKTGNTEAFF

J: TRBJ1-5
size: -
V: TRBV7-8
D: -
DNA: TGTGCCAGCAGCTTAGTCCGGGACATATGGGGAGATCAGCCCCAGCATTTT
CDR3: CASSLVRDIWGDQPQHF

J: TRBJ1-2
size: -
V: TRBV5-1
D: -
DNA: TGCGCCAGCAGCCCCGGGACACAGAACTATGGCTACACCTTC
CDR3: CASSPGTQNYGYTF

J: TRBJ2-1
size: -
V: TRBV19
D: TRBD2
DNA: TGTGCCAGTAGTATGGCAACGAGCGGGAGAGGATATGAGCAGTTCTTC
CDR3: CASSMATSGRGYEQFF

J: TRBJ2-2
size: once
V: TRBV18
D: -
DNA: TGTGCCAGCTCACCACCGAGCTTGCGCGGCACCGGGGAGCTGTTTTTT
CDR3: CASSPPSLRGTGELFF

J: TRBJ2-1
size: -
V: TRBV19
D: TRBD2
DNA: TGTGCCAGTAGTCCCGGGACTAGCCGGAACAATGAGCAGTTCTTC
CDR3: CASSPGTSRNNEQFF

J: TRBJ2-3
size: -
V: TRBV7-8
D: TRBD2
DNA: TGTGCCAGCAGCTCCGCCGCGGGAGCAGATACGCAGTATTTT
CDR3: CASSSAAGADTQYF

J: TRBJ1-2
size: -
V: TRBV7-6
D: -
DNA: TGTGCCAGCAGCTTATTCAGCTATGGCTACACCTTC
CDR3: CASSLFSYGYTF

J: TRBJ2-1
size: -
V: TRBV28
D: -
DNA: TGTGCCAGCAGCATTGCCAGGGGAGGGGTTTATCTTGGGCAGTTCTTC
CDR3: CASSIARGGVYLGQFF

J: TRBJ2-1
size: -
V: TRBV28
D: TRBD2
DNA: TGTGCCAGCAGTTTATTGGGAGGGTGGAATGAGCAGTTCTTC
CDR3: CASSLLGGWNEQFF

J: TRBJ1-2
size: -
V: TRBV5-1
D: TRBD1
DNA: TGCGCCAGCAGCTTGGCCAGGGGGCTCGATGGCTACACCTTC
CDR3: CASSLARGLDGYTF

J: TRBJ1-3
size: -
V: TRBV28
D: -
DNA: TGTGCCAGCAGTTTAGCCGGGGTTGAGAACACCATATATTTT
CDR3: CASSLAGVENTIYF

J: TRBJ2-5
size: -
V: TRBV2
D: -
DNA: TGTGCCAGCAGTGACAGGTGGGAGACCCAGTACTTC
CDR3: CASSDRWETQYF

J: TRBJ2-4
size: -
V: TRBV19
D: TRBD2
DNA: TGTGCCAGTAGTATAAGCGGGGTAGAAAACATTCAGTACTTC
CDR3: CASSISGVENIQYF

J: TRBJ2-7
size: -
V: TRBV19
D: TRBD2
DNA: TGTGCCAGTAGTCTAGCGGGAGGAAGTTACGAGCAGTACTTC
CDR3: CASSLAGGSYEQYF